One and the same sample provided the 31 T cell receptor beta chains below, sequenced in a study of T-cell reconstitution after alpha-beta-depleted transplantation in children. Preparation of the TCRbeta library involved a method that used unique molecular identifiers. TCRdb ran MiXCR on the PCR reads and lists one entry per CDR3 protein. The sample lists about 260,000 distinct CDR3 sequences; roughly 8.2% were seen once. Specimen: PBMCs, mostly from graft donor cells, collected 180 days after TCRalphabeta/CD19-depleted stem cell transplant. The source is a male patient younger than 18 who had a stem cell transplant for acute lymphoblastic leukemia, so the T cells may come from the graft donor.

The rearrangement links TRBV28 to TRBJ2-5; 8 nucleotides match TRBD2. V lost 6 bases to trimming and J lost 1 base; unmatched junction nucleotides: 4. Looked up from germline, CDR1 is MDHEN and CDR2 is SYDVKM. The CDR3 runs 14 residues. The CDR3 loop reads CASSRGGGQETQYF. As DNA, the CDR3 is TGTGCCAGCAGCCGGGGGGGGGGCCAAGAGACCCAGTACTTC.

This clonotype appeared many times. The rearrangement uses TRBV29-1 and TRBJ1-3; no definite D call. CDR1 is SQVTM, CDR2 ANQGSEA, per germline. This CDR3 spans 12 amino acids. Trimming stripped 3 bases from V and 1 base from J, with 4 bases between. CDR3 sequence reads: CSVEASGNTIYF. Here the CDR3 DNA reads TGCAGCGTTGAGGCTTCTGGAAACACCATATATTTT.

This clonotype showed up many times. The gene calls are TRBV28 and TRBJ2-3; no definite D call. This CDR3 contains 14 residues. Germline V gene lookup returns CDR1 MDHEN and CDR2 SYDVKM. V shed 2 bases and J shed 3 bases, with 9 bases lying between them. CDR3 DNA sequence: TGTGCCAGCAGTTTACCCCCACTTACAGATACGCAGTATTTT. As protein: CASSLPPLTDTQYF.

This clonotype was counted ten times or more. V and J are TRBV11-2 and TRBJ2-7, with D possibly being TRBD1 (5 bases). V gave up 5 bases and J gave up 4 bases, with 18 bases separating them. Germline V gene sequence: CDR1 SGHAT, CDR2 FQNNGV. This CDR3 region has 15 residues. For the CDR3, the DNA is TGTGCCAGCAGCCCCGGCGAAACAGGAAAGTACGAGCAGTACTTC. Translating it yields CASSPGETGKYEQYF.

This clonotype has ten or more counts. J is TRBJ2-1 and V is TRBV28; unclear D gene. CDR1 MDHEN and CDR2 SYDVKM come from the germline V gene. This CDR3 comprises 15 residues. Deletions cut 3 bases from V and 0 bases from J, with 9 bases between. The CDR3 DNA reads as TGTGCCAGCAGTTTCTACGGAATCTCCTACAATGAGCAGTTCTTC. Translated, it gives CASSFYGISYNEQFF.

At least ten counts were recorded for this clonotype. The rearrangement joins TRBV6-1 to TRBJ2-3; 11 bases line up with TRBD2. Germline-derived CDR1 and CDR2 are MNHNS and SASEGT. The CDR3 has 16 residues. After removal of 7 bases from V and 0 bases from J, the junction contained 6 bases not matched to a gene. CDR3 coding DNA: TGTGCCAGCAAGACTAGCGGGGTTGCTAGCACAGATACGCAGTATTTT. It is translated as CASKTSGVASTDTQYF.

This clonotype was seen many times. The V call is TRBV20-1, the J call TRBJ2-7, with D possibly matching TRBD2 (5 bases). CDR3 length: 13 residues. Trimming removed 5 bases at V and 3 bases at J, with 14 bases between. CDR1 and CDR2 from the germline V gene are DFQATT and SNEGSKA (reference sequence). CDR3 coding DNA: TGCAGTGCTCCTTGGACCGGGGACTACGAGCAGTACTTC. This codes for CSAPWTGDYEQYF.

This clonotype has a count of ten or more. V gene TRBV12-3 or TRBV12-4 combines with J gene TRBJ1-3; TRBD1 agrees at 7 bases. Losses at the gene ends were 5 bases for V and 4 bases for J; bases not matched to a gene: 5. The CDR3 totals 14 residues. This CDR3 is CASSQTGRGNTIYF. DNA of the CDR3: TGTGCCAGCAGTCAGACAGGGCGAGGAAACACCATATATTTT.

This clonotype was recorded many times. The chain combines TRBV7-8 with TRBJ2-7, with 7 bases matching TRBD1. CDR3 length: 16 residues. CDR1 and CDR2 (germline): SGHVS, FQNEAQ. V gave up 4 bases and J gave up 0 bases; unmatched junction bases: 9. The CDR3 nucleotides read TGTGCCAGCAGCTCCCAACCGGGACAGTACTCCTACGAGCAGTACTTC. Translation gives CASSSQPGQYSYEQYF.

This clonotype was seen at least ten times. J is TRBJ2-7 and V is TRBV7-9; D is perhaps TRBD1 or TRBD2 (6 bases each). The germline CDR1 and CDR2 sequences are SEHNR and FQNEAQ (reference sequence). The CDR3 loop spans 11 amino acids. Trimming removed 5 bases from V and 8 bases from J, with 10 bases in between. The chain's CDR3 is CASSRGQKQYF. The CDR3 region has the DNA TGTGCCAGCAGCCGGGGGCAAAAGCAGTACTTC.

V gene TRBV6-2 or TRBV6-3 combines with J gene TRBJ2-4; tentatively, D is TRBD1 (5 bases). V was shortened by 4 bases and J by 7 bases, with 14 bases between the two germline ends. CDR3 length: 14 amino acids. Looked up from germline, CDR1 is MNHEY and CDR2 is SVGEGT. CDR3 in DNA: TGTGCCAGCAGTTTCAGGGCTGGGGCGAACATTCAGTACTTC. Protein product: CASSFRAGANIQYF.

The CDR3 here is CASSLKTGTSYNEQFF. CDR3 DNA sequence: TGCGCCAGCAGCTTGAAAACCGGGACTTCCTACAATGAGCAGTTCTTC. The chain couples TRBV5-1 to TRBJ2-1; possibly TRBD2 for D (6 bases). There are 16 residues in the CDR3. Germline CDR1 is SGHRS and CDR2 is YFSETQ. The germline V and J ends were trimmed by 1 base and 1 base, with 12 bases remaining between them.

The chain couples TRBV14 to TRBJ1-1; D is possibly TRBD1 (6 bases). The CDR3 totals 16 residues. Germline V gene sequence: CDR1 SGHDN, CDR2 FVKESK. Trimming took off 0 bases at V and 2 bases at J, with 13 bases between the two ends. CDR3 residues: CASSQDAGGLNTEAFF. CDR3 in DNA: TGTGCCAGCAGCCAAGATGCGGGGGGGCTAAACACTGAAGCTTTCTTT.

This clonotype was found many times. The rearrangement links TRBV12-3 or TRBV12-4 to TRBJ2-1; TRBD1 agrees at 12 bases. Trimming took 5 bases from V and 7 from J; bases not matched to a gene: 12. CDR3 length equals 17 residues. The CDR3 spells CASSPHLRDRGRNEQFF. CDR3 sequence (DNA): TGTGCCAGCAGTCCCCACCTCCGGGACAGGGGGCGGAATGAGCAGTTCTTC.

Worth noting for this clonotype: This may come from a read error, since a much larger clone is one base off. This sequence joins TRBV28 and TRBJ1-2; TRBD1 might be the D (6 bases). The ends were cut back, 5 bases at V and 7 bases at J, with 20 bases in the middle. Germline CDR1 is MDHEN and CDR2 is SYDVKM. This CDR3 spans 15 amino acids. For the CDR3, the DNA is TGTGCCAGCAGTAAATGGAGAGGGGGAGAAGTTGGCTACACCTTC. Protein sequence: CASSKWRGGEVGYTF.

This clonotype has at least ten counts. V usage is TRBV29-1 and J usage is TRBJ1-1; D remains ambiguous. With 7 bases removed from V and 1 base from J, the gap between germline ends came to 10 bases. The CDR3 runs 12 residues. Germline loops: CDR1 SQVTM, CDR2 ANQGSEA. CDR3 bases: TGCAGCGCCGTGTACGGGAACACTGAAGCTTTCTTT. Amino acids: CSAVYGNTEAFF.

This clonotype was detected many times. The V call is TRBV5-1, the J call TRBJ2-5, with D perhaps matching TRBD2 (6 bases). Germline-derived CDR1 and CDR2 are SGHRS and YFSETQ. This CDR3 has 15 residues. V lost 0 bases and J 4 bases, leaving 13 bases between the germline ends. The chain's CDR3 is CASSLEGLARETQYF. DNA for the CDR3: TGCGCCAGCAGCTTGGAAGGGCTAGCGAGAGAGACCCAGTACTTC. The full variable domain, completed using reference TRBV5-1 and TRBJ2-5, is KAGVTQTPRYLIKTRGQQVTLSCSPISGHRSVSWYQQTPGQGLQFLFEYFSETQRNKGNFPGRFSGRQFSNSRSEMNVSTLELGDSALYLCASSLEGLARETQYFGPGTRLLVL.

This clonotype has ten or more counts. This rearrangement joins TRBV6-5 to TRBJ1-5; 9 bases match TRBD1. Germline-derived CDR1 and CDR2 are MNHEY and SVGAGI. The CDR3 has 18 amino acids. V gave up 4 bases and J gave up 4 bases; unmatched junction bases: 14. The CDR3 here is CASSLRSDRGTRNQPQHF. CDR3 DNA sequence: TGTGCCAGCAGTTTACGATCGGACAGGGGCACGAGGAATCAGCCCCAGCATTTT.

This clonotype was counted ten times or more. The chain recombines TRBV5-1 with TRBJ2-5; D ambiguous. V was cut by 3 bases and J by 5 bases, with 8 bases left in between. The germline gives CDR1 SGHRS, CDR2 YFSETQ. The CDR3 is made up of 12 amino acids. CDR3 residues: CASSSARETQYF. CDR3 in DNA: TGCGCCAGCAGCTCGGCGCGCGAGACCCAGTACTTC.

The chain has TRBV7-3 and TRBJ2-2; 10 bases match TRBD2. Per the germline V gene, CDR1 is SGHTA and CDR2 is FQGTGA. The ends lost 9 bases at V and 6 bases at J; junction bases unmatched: 7. This CDR3 region has 14 residues. The DNA of the CDR3 is TGTGCCAGTGAGCGGCTAGCGGGAGCCGGGGAGCTGTTTTTT. It translates to CASERLAGAGELFF. The full variable domain, its missing parts supplied by reference TRBV7-3 and TRBJ2-2, is GAGVSQTPSNKVTEKGKYVELRCDPISGHTALYWYRQSLGQGPEFLIYFQGTGAADDSGLPNDRFFAVRPEGSVSTLKIQRTERGDSAVYLCASERLAGAGELFFGEGSRLTVL.

This clonotype was picked up many times. CDR3 nucleotide sequence: TGTGCCAGCAGCCAATGGGGGGAGTCCTACAATGAGCAGTTCTTC. It codes for CASSQWGESYNEQFF. V and J are TRBV3-1 and TRBJ2-1, with D possibly matching TRBD2 (6 bases). The CDR3 runs to 15 residues. Trimming left V 2 bases short and J 1 base short, with 9 bases between. Per the germline V gene, CDR1 is LGHDT and CDR2 is YNNKEL (reference sequence).

The rearrangement joins TRBV7-3 to TRBJ2-1; the match to TRBD2 covers 7 bases. V was clipped by 5 bases and J by 9 bases; unmatched bases: 10. CDR1 is SGHTA and CDR2 is FQGTGA in the germline V gene. The CDR3 consists of 14 residues. The CDR3 bases are TGTGCCAGCAGCCCAGGACTAGGGGTCGGTGAGCAGTTCTTC. Protein sequence: CASSPGLGVGEQFF.

The V gene is TRBV3-1, the J gene TRBJ2-7, with TRBD1 identical over 10 bases. The CDR3 totals 14 residues. Germline values: CDR1 LGHDT, CDR2 YNNKEL (reference sequence). The V segment lost 3 bases and the J segment 6 bases; nucleotides outside the gene matches: 5. CDR3 loop: CASSQGDRGFEQYF. The CDR3 DNA is TGTGCCAGCAGCCAGGGGGACAGGGGCTTCGAGCAGTACTTC.

This clonotype was seen a few times. CDR3 coding DNA: TGTGCCAGCAGCTTTCCGACAGAGCTTACCACTTCAACTAATGAAAAACTGTTTTTT. Amino acid sequence: CASSFPTELTTSTNEKLFF. V is TRBV11-2 and J is TRBJ1-4, with a weak D call TRBD1 (5 bases). Looked up from germline, CDR1 is SGHAT and CDR2 is FQNNGV. The V end was cut by 3 bases, the J end by 0 bases, with 20 bases between. The length of the CDR3 is 19 residues.

In its sample, this clonotype was seen many times. The chain carries TRBV6-2 or TRBV6-3 and TRBJ1-5; no firm D call. Germline V gene data show CDR1 as MNHEY and CDR2 as SVGEGT. V lost 6 bases, J lost 0 bases, and 12 bases lay in between. This CDR3 spans 15 amino acids. CDR3 loop: CASSPIRYSNQPQHF. The CDR3 bases are TGTGCCAGCAGCCCGATACGCTATAGCAATCAGCCCCAGCATTTT.

This clonotype was observed many times. This rearrangement joins TRBV20-1 to TRBJ2-7, with TRBD2 identical over 7 bases. CDR3 length: 13 amino acids. Per germline, CDR1 DFQATT and CDR2 SNEGSKA (reference sequence). V gave up 3 bases and J gave up 0 bases; unmatched junction bases: 2. CDR3 amino acids: CSASSSGSYEQYF. The CDR3 bases are TGCAGTGCTAGCTCTAGCGGCTCCTACGAGCAGTACTTC.

This clonotype came up many times. The chain's CDR3 is CASRPGLSSNQPQHF. CDR3 nucleotide sequence: TGTGCCAGCAGACCGGGGCTATCAAGCAATCAGCCCCAGCATTTT. The chain recombines TRBV6-1 with TRBJ1-5; D possibly corresponds to TRBD1 (5 bases). The CDR3 extends over 15 amino acids. CDR1 MNHNS and CDR2 SASEGT come from the germline V gene. Trimming took 6 bases from V and 1 from J, leaving 13 bases between them.

This clonotype was recorded at least ten times. The chain has TRBV28 and TRBJ2-2, with 7 bases lining up with TRBD1. Germline V gene sequence: CDR1 MDHEN, CDR2 SYDVKM. This CDR3 is 14 amino acids long. V lost 10 bases to trimming and J lost 3 bases; unmatched junction nucleotides: 8. CDR3 coding DNA: TGTGCCACCGGACAGGCTCGAGACACCGGGGAGCTGTTTTTT. It specifies CATGQARDTGELFF.

This clonotype was seen at least ten times. The CDR3 coding sequence is TGTGCCAGCAGCCAAGTAAGAGGCCACGAGCAGTACTTC. This encodes CASSQVRGHEQYF. This rearrangement joins TRBV3-1 to TRBJ2-7; D is undetermined. Germline values: CDR1 LGHDT, CDR2 YNNKEL (reference sequence). V lost 1 base and J lost 5, with 9 bases in between. The CDR3 spans 13 residues.

This clonotype came up a few times. The chain is built from TRBV2 and TRBJ2-4, with TRBD2 identical over 13 bases. V lost 3 bases and J lost 5; bases outside the gene matches: 4. Germline lookup yields CDR1 SNHLY and CDR2 FYNNEI. CDR3 length: 16 amino acids. The CDR3 protein is CASSDWTSGRQNIQYF. CDR3 nucleotide sequence: TGTGCCAGCAGTGATTGGACTAGCGGGAGACAAAACATTCAGTACTTC.

This clonotype was counted at least ten times. The V gene is TRBV28, the J gene TRBJ1-5, with 7 bases that match TRBD1. The V and J ends lost 4 bases and 4 bases, in that order; junction bases with no gene match: 7. Germline CDR1 reads MDHEN; CDR2 reads SYDVKM. The CDR3 totals 15 residues. Here the CDR3 reads CASSSGQPLNQPQHF. The DNA of the CDR3 is TGTGCCAGCAGTTCGGGACAGCCTCTTAATCAGCCCCAGCATTTT.